This TCR beta chain was profiled in a study of T cells in Graves' hyperthyroidism and ophthalmopathy (dated by TCRdb to about 2019). Regarding the research as a whole: Peripheral blood was collected at initial diagnosis, before any treatment. The paper describes TCR Vbeta CDR3 sequencing of more than 120 peripheral blood samples, made up of some 42 ophthalmopathy patients, some 76 hyperthyroidism patients and some 17 progressor patients. Following sampling, methimazole starting at 30 mg daily was given to hyperthyroidism patients, and high-dose intravenous methylprednisolone was given to ophthalmopathy patients. To identify TCR V-J signatures that set the groups apart, the researchers used a discovery cohort of approximately 98 patients, made up of some 41 with Graves' ophthalmopathy and some 60 with stable Graves' hyperthyroidism. Prospective prediction of ophthalmopathy was tested in an independent validation cohort of 18 to 20 hyperthyroidism patients and some 17 patients who later progressed to ophthalmopathy. Thyroid tissue and blood T-cell repertoires from roughly 6 Graves' hyperthyroidism patients were also compared in the study. The 100 discovery patients were randomly split 7:3 into training and test sets.

What the research found in general, with its limitations: Most expanded thyroid clonotypes (frequency above 0.001) were also found in blood, which suggests that blood repertoires may mirror thyroid immune responses. No statistical method was used to fix the sample size in advance, and group allocation was not hidden from the investigators. In validation, the model predicted progression to ophthalmopathy with roughly 66% sensitivity and less than 75% specificity, a median of 6.5 months before onset. A model built on a 13 V-J signature distinguished ophthalmopathy from stable hyperthyroidism, reaching around 88% sensitivity and about 81% specificity in cross-validation and 80%/75% in testing.

Stable Graves' hyperthyroidism was defined as no progression to ophthalmopathy during 18 months of follow-up. Hyperthyroidism patients were newly diagnosed, had a disease duration of under 2 months, and were aged 18 to 65 years. Patients with uncontrolled infections, other autoimmune diseases, pregnancy or lactation were excluded. Diagnoses were established on the basis of clinical symptoms, serum thyroxine and TRAb, thyroid ultrasound, and orbital computed tomography. PBMCs were isolated from around 10 ml of fresh peripheral blood by Ficoll-Paque density gradient centrifugation. Trizol reagent was used to extract total RNA, and RNA quality was then checked on an Agilent 2100 Bioanalyzer. This clonotype came up a few times. This clone's antigen is unknown. The input lacks base qualities; no much larger clone sits a single base away. Amplification of TCR beta CDR3 regions was carried out from RNA transcripts. A first-round RT-PCR of the TCR CDR3 used the HTBI primer set with the Qiagen OneStep RT-PCR kit. The libraries were constructed in a second round of multiplex PCR and then size-selected and purified. Libraries were sequenced paired-end with 100 bp reads on an Illumina HiSeq2000. Processing in the source paper ran as follows. SOAPnuke was used to process the raw data, with reads discarded if the reads contained adapters or uncalled bases, had a mean Phred below 15, or lacked an exact constant-primer or identifier match. COPE v1.2.5 was used to merge high-quality paired reads, and clonotypes were defined as unique nucleotide sequences. MiTCR v1.1 was used to align clonotypes to the IMGT TRBV, TRBD and TRBJ reference segments. The analysis included only V-J combinations with a frequency above 0.0001, which together covered more than 98% of the repertoires. The TCS score was defined as the ratio of F50 (clonal expansion) to E x V (chaos), calculated using BLOSUM62-based TCRdist between CDR3 peptides within each V-J. Welch's t-statistics and random forest reduced roughly 500 V-J features to roughly 13, which were used in a naive Bayes classifier (R e1071). The public reads were quality trimmed at Q25 with fastp and then assembled into clones with MiXCR by TCRdb, keeping productive beta chains. Rows with a matching CDR3 protein are joined into one entry that keeps the most common DNA and genes. The V and J calls and clone size are TCRdb's, not the authors'. Across this sample there are about 510,000 distinct CDR3 sequences, with around 15% seen only once. Around 13% of the sample lies in the top ten.

The TCR originated in a woman between 40 and 55 years old with Graves' hyperthyroidism. The specimen was blood.

The CDR3 protein is CASGWSLRWDEQFF. The bases are TGTGCTAGTGGTTGGTCTTTGCGTTGGGATGAGCAGTTCTTC. Recombination joined TRBV12-5 with TRBJ2-1; no confident D gene assignment can be made. The germline V gene provides CDR1 LGHNT and CDR2 FRNRAP. From its cysteine to its phenylalanine, the CDR3 spans 14 amino acids. Only the CDR3 portion is preserved as DNA: 42 bases, with reading frame beginning at the first base. Trimming removed 4 bases from V and 8 bases from J, leaving 15 bases between the germline ends.